This T cell receptor (beta chain) appears in the sequencing data of a study of T cell responses to AZD1222 COVID-19 vaccine. The length of the CDR3 is 14 residues. V was pared by 0 bases and J by 1 base, with 6 bases between. Per the germline V gene, CDR1 is SGHVS and CDR2 is FQNEAQ. Regarding this clone: Antigen specificity is unknown.

Study-wide points: Following two doses of AZD1222, Spike-specific TCR breadth and depth rose.

Only in-frame clones appear in the TCRdb table, and some are missing; sequencing was by immunoSEQ multiplex PCR. The table records tens of thousands of clones, roughly 90% of them present only once. The sequence came from an adult who received the AZD1222 COVID-19 vaccine. This material consisted of peripheral blood, taken 28 days after the second AZD1222 dose. The chain couples TRBV7-8 to TRBJ1-1; D gene ambiguous. CDR3 loop: CASSLATRNTEAFF. The CDR3 region has the DNA TGTGCCAGCAGCTTAGCTACCCGGAACACTGAAGCTTTCTTT.